Listed here are 29 T cell receptor beta chains from one sample, sequenced in a study of shared clonotypes between healthy human individuals. Repertoires were generated with immunoSEQ multiplex PCR, while TCRdb's copy carries only in-frame clones and drops some. The sample consists of roughly 2.6 million clones, 85% to 95% of them appearing once. Sequencing was done on a sample of naive CD4+ T cells sorted from blood. The subset denotes: CD45RA+ positively selected. The receptor source for this set is a man aged 18 to 29 in good health.

With regard to this clone: Other DNA sequences in the sample encode the same CDR3. This chain links TRBV7-9 with TRBJ2-5; D might be TRBD1 (6 bases). Germline V lookup: CDR1 SEHNR, CDR2 FQNEAQ (reference sequence). The CDR3 runs to 14 residues. Trimming removed 5 bases from V and 0 bases from J, with 10 bases in between. The CDR3 DNA is TGTGCCAGCAGCCTCTACAGGGACCAAGAGACCCAGTACTTC. Residues: CASSLYRDQETQYF.

This clone appeared once. This chain connects TRBV19 to TRBJ1-1; 8 bases fit TRBD1. Germline trimming cut 9 bases from V and 2 bases from J; bases unmatched to any gene: 8. The CDR3 runs to 14 residues. Germline CDR1 and CDR2: LNHDA and SQIVND (reference sequence). The CDR3 sequence is CASLGDRPNTEAFF. DNA of the CDR3: TGTGCCAGCCTAGGGGACAGGCCAAACACTGAAGCTTTCTTT.

The genes are TRBV5-8 and TRBJ2-5, with a tentative D call TRBD2 (6 bases). V was clipped by 4 bases and J by 2 bases, with 12 bases between them. The CDR3 covers 14 residues. CDR1 and CDR2 from the germline V gene are SGHTS and YDEGEE. The chain's CDR3 is CASSGRWKQETQYF. In nucleotides, the CDR3 is TGTGCCAGCAGCGGGAGGTGGAAACAAGAGACCCAGTACTTC. Full variable domain (outside the CDR3, taken from reference TRBV5-8 and TRBJ2-5): EAGVTQSPTHLIKTRGQQATLRCSPISGHTSVYWYQQALGLGLQFLLWYDEGEERNRGNFPPRFSGRQFPNYSSELNVNALELEDSALYLCASSGRWKQETQYFGPGTRLLVL.

The chain carries TRBV2 and TRBJ1-4, with TRBD1 identical over 8 bases. Trimming took 8 bases from V and 5 from J; bases not matched to a gene: 10. CDR3 size: 15 residues. Germline V gene data show CDR1 as SNHLY and CDR2 as FYNNEI. The CDR3 loop reads CASGGGQVNNEKLFF. For the CDR3, the DNA is TGTGCCAGCGGGGGGGGACAGGTCAACAATGAAAAACTGTTTTTT.

The V gene is TRBV10-1, the J gene TRBJ2-3, with no clear D. This CDR3 is built from 13 residues. Between the trimmed V and J ends, which lost 0 bases and 2 bases, there was a span of 3 bases. The germline V gene encodes CDR1 WNHNN and CDR2 SYGVQD (reference sequence). The CDR3 loop reads CASSESSTDTQYF. CDR3 nucleotide sequence: TGCGCCAGCAGTGAGTCTTCCACAGATACGCAGTATTTT.

This clone was detected only a few times. J is TRBJ1-1 and V is TRBV4-1; D unclear. V lost 4 bases, J lost 5 bases, and 14 bases lay in between. The CDR3 contains 14 residues. Germline V gives CDR1 MGHRA, CDR2 YSYEKL. The CDR3 spells CASSPGPSWTEAFF. The CDR3, as DNA: TGCGCCAGCAGCCCCGGCCCCTCTTGGACTGAAGCTTTCTTT.

This chain uses TRBV19 with TRBJ2-1; D is uncertain. With 8 bases removed from V and 4 bases from J, the gap between germline ends came to 12 bases. Per germline, CDR1 LNHDA and CDR2 SQIVND (reference sequence). The CDR3 is 13 residues long. The CDR3 region is CASFPTRYNEQFF. The CDR3 DNA sequence: TGTGCCAGTTTTCCCACGCGTTACAATGAGCAGTTCTTC.

Points on this clone: Relative to the germline gene, one junction end is altered; a read error may explain this. The V call is TRBV30, the J call TRBJ1-5; D is possibly TRBD1 (5 bases). The V gene's germline CDR1 is GTSNPN and CDR2 SVGIG (reference sequence). There are 14 residues in the CDR3. The CDR3 DNA reads as TGTGCCTGGAGCCCTGGGGCAGGACCTCAGCCACAGCATTTT. Its protein is CAWSPGAGPQPQHF.

A word on this clone: Other DNA sequences in the same sample also yield this CDR3. V gene TRBV2 combines with J gene TRBJ2-7; D gene ambiguous. CDR3 size: 11 residues. Per germline, CDR1 SNHLY and CDR2 FYNNEI. Trimming stripped 3 bases from V and 4 bases from J, with 4 bases between. The CDR3 nucleotides read TGTGCCAGCAGTGAGAATTACGAGCAGTACTTC. Translating gives CASSENYEQYF.

CDR3 sequence: CSVRTDNLNYGYTF. The CDR3 DNA is TGCAGCGTACGGACGGATAATTTAAACTATGGCTACACCTTC. This sequence joins TRBV29-1 and TRBJ1-2; no reliable D call. Germline V gives CDR1 SQVTM, CDR2 ANQGSEA. V dropped 6 bases and J dropped 2 bases, with 16 bases sitting between them. This CDR3 spans 14 amino acids.

CDR3: CAISEPTGKTEAFF. CDR3 coding DNA: TGTGCCATCAGTGAGCCGACAGGGAAAACTGAAGCTTTCTTT. The chain links TRBV10-3 to TRBJ1-1, with 7 nucleotides matching TRBD1. The CDR3 runs to 14 residues. The V gene's germline CDR1 is ENHRY and CDR2 SYGVKD. The junction had 5 bases not matched to a gene; V was cut back by 2 bases and J by 5 bases.

J is TRBJ1-1 and V is TRBV20-1; no reliable D call. V was cut by 6 bases and J by 2 bases, with 7 bases left in between. The CDR3 runs 11 residues. Germline assignment: CDR1 DFQATT and CDR2 SNEGSKA (reference sequence). The CDR3 DNA is TGCAGTGCCGACGATAACACTGAAGCTTTCTTT. Amino acid sequence: CSADDNTEAFF.

This sequence joins TRBV30 and TRBJ1-1; D is unclear. Germline V gene lookup returns CDR1 GTSNPN and CDR2 SVGIG (reference sequence). Trimming stripped 2 bases from V and 4 bases from J, with 11 bases between. CDR3 size: 13 residues. The CDR3 DNA is TGTGCCTGGAGTCAGACAAGGGTCACTGAAGCTTTCTTT. This encodes CAWSQTRVTEAFF.

The chain combines TRBV7-2 with TRBJ2-4, with TRBD2 as a possible D gene (6 bases). The germline gives CDR1 SGHTA, CDR2 FQGNSA. The V end was cut by 2 bases, the J end by 3 bases, with 11 bases between. CDR3 length: 15 amino acids. CDR3 sequence (DNA): TGTGCCAGCAGCTTAATGCGGGAAGGCAAAAACATTCAGTACTTC. Residues: CASSLMREGKNIQYF.

CDR3 nucleotide sequence: TGTGCCAGCAGGGAACTAGCGGGGGGATTCGGTGAGCAGTTCTTC. This codes for CASRELAGGFGEQFF. V gene TRBV2 combines with J gene TRBJ2-1; 12 bases are shared with TRBD2. The length of the CDR3 is 15 residues. The V and J ends lost 6 bases and 9 bases, in that order; junction bases with no gene match: 9. The germline V gene has CDR1 SNHLY and CDR2 FYNNEI.

Regarding this clone: The identical CDR3 is also encoded by other nucleotide sequences in the sample. The CDR3 DNA is TGTGCCAGCAGCTTATTGTATGAGCAGTTCTTC. It yields the protein CASSLLYEQFF. This chain connects TRBV7-2 to TRBJ2-1; D gene ambiguous. Germline V gene sequence: CDR1 SGHTA, CDR2 FQGNSA. The V end lost 2 bases, the J end lost 8 bases, and 4 bases lay between the germline ends. This CDR3 region has 11 residues.

In the case of this clone: Other DNA sequences in this sample translate to the same CDR3. The CDR3, as DNA: TGTGCCAGCAGCCTCGGGACTGGCGGTGCCTACGAGCAGTACTTC. Translation gives CASSLGTGGAYEQYF. The chain combines TRBV5-4 with TRBJ2-7, with D possibly matching TRBD2 (6 bases). Germline V gives CDR1 SGHNT, CDR2 YYREEE (reference sequence). CDR3 length: 15 amino acids. Deletions cut 4 bases from V and 2 bases from J, with 16 bases between.

This rearrangement joins TRBV6-5 to TRBJ1-1; the D gene is possibly TRBD1 (5 bases). This CDR3 contains 14 residues. V gave up 9 bases and J gave up 0 bases, with 14 bases separating them. Germline assignment: CDR1 MNHEY and CDR2 SVGAGI. CDR3 sequence: CASSEGTVNTEAFF. CDR3 nucleotides: TGTGCCAGTTCGGAGGGGACCGTGAACACTGAAGCTTTCTTT.

CDR3 in amino acids: CASSYEGLSGNTIYF. The CDR3 DNA reads as TGTGCCAGCAGTTACGAGGGCCTCTCTGGAAACACCATATATTTT. The rearrangement links TRBV6-5 to TRBJ1-3; no clear D gene. V lost 2 bases and J lost 0, with 8 bases in between. Germline V CDR1 and CDR2: MNHEY, SVGAGI. The CDR3 has 15 residues.

This clone was counted a few times. The CDR3 here is CASSLGRGSEKLFF. CDR3 coding DNA: TGTGCCAGCAGCTTAGGCAGGGGGTCTGAAAAACTGTTTTTT. The chain is built from TRBV7-2 and TRBJ1-4; 7 bases line up with TRBD1. V dropped 1 base and J dropped 7; count of bases not matched to a gene: 3. CDR1 and CDR2 (germline): SGHTA, FQGNSA. CDR3 size: 14 residues. Based on the CDR3 plus reference TRBV7-2 and TRBJ1-4, the full variable domain is GAGVSQSPSNKVTEKGKDVELRCDPISGHTALYWYRQSLGQGLEFLIYFQGNSAPDKSGLPSDRFSAERTGGSVSTLTIQRTQQEDSAVYLCASSLGRGSEKLFFGSGTQLSVL.

The V gene is TRBV9, the J gene TRBJ2-5; 9 nucleotides match TRBD1. The CDR3 has 15 residues. The germline CDR1 and CDR2 sequences are SGDLS and YYNGEE. J gave up 6 bases and V 4 bases, and 10 bases lay outside the gene matches. The chain's CDR3 is CASSPAGQGGKTQYF. The CDR3 region has the DNA TGTGCCAGCAGCCCGGCGGGACAGGGTGGAAAGACCCAGTACTTC.

The V and J genes are TRBV15 and TRBJ2-5; either TRBD1 or TRBD2 may supply D (5 bases each). The CDR3 extends over 15 amino acids. Germline values: CDR1 LNHNV, CDR2 YYDKDF (reference sequence). The V and J ends lost 1 base and 1 base respectively, with 10 bases between them. The CDR3 bases are TGTGCCACCAGCAGAGCAATCGGGACCCAAGAGACCCAGTACTTC. It is translated as CATSRAIGTQETQYF.

The gene calls are TRBV18 and TRBJ1-1, with a tentative D call TRBD1 (5 bases). This CDR3 spans 15 amino acids. Trimming pared 1 base from V and 1 base from J, leaving 10 bases between. The germline V gene encodes CDR1 KGHSH and CDR2 LQKENI. The CDR3 here is CASSPRLGENTEAFF. The CDR3 region has the DNA TGTGCCAGCTCACCACGGCTGGGGGAGAACACTGAAGCTTTCTTT.

The chain carries TRBV9 and TRBJ2-6; TRBD1 agrees at 7 bases. The CDR3 extends over 15 amino acids. Germline CDR1 reads SGDLS; CDR2 reads YYNGEE. Trimming at V came to 3 bases and at J to 4 bases, leaving 4 bases not matched to a gene. CDR3 sequence reads: CASSATGVGANVLTF. The CDR3 DNA follows: TGTGCCAGCAGCGCAACAGGGGTCGGGGCCAACGTCCTGACTTTC.

A word on this clone: Other DNA sequences within the sample encode an identical CDR3. V gene TRBV19 combines with J gene TRBJ2-7, with D possibly being TRBD2 (7 bases). V lost 5 bases to trimming and J lost 2 bases, with 13 bases between them. The CDR3 is 14 residues long. The germline V gene encodes CDR1 LNHDA and CDR2 SQIVND (reference sequence). CDR3 sequence reads: CASSSTGTTYEQYF. The CDR3 DNA sequence: TGTGCCAGTAGTTCCACAGGGACTACCTACGAGCAGTACTTC.

The V call is TRBV2, the J call TRBJ2-7, with D tentatively TRBD2 (5 bases). Deletions cut 6 bases from V and 6 bases from J, with 12 bases between. Germline V gene data show CDR1 as SNHLY and CDR2 as FYNNEI. The CDR3 length is 12 residues. The DNA of the CDR3 is TGTGCCAGCAGAGCCGCTAGCAGCGAGCAGTACTTC. Translation gives CASRAASSEQYF.

The V and J genes are TRBV18 and TRBJ2-7, with a possible D match to TRBD2 (5 bases). Germline V gene lookup returns CDR1 KGHSH and CDR2 LQKENI. The CDR3 totals 15 residues. The V and J ends lost 3 bases and 3 bases respectively, with 15 bases between them. The CDR3 DNA reads TGTGCCAGCTCACCGGGTTTGTCTAGCAGCTACGAGCAGTACTTC. Amino acids: CASSPGLSSSYEQYF.

J is TRBJ2-7 and V is TRBV7-3; 7 bases fit TRBD1. Germline CDR1 is SGHTA and CDR2 is FQGTGA. This CDR3 is built from 13 residues. V lost 4 bases and J lost 6; bases outside the gene matches: 6. For the CDR3, the DNA is TGTGCCAGCAGCTCAAGGACAGGCAGCGAGCAGTACTTC. Protein sequence: CASSSRTGSEQYF. The variable domain in full, with the rest retrieved from reference TRBV7-3 and TRBJ2-7, is GAGVSQTPSNKVTEKGKYVELRCDPISGHTALYWYRQSLGQGPEFLIYFQGTGAADDSGLPNDRFFAVRPEGSVSTLKIQRTERGDSAVYLCASSSRTGSEQYFGPGTRLTVT.

The chain couples TRBV5-8 to TRBJ1-1; D not resolved. The germline V gene encodes CDR1 SGHTS and CDR2 YDEGEE. Deletions cut 1 base from V and 0 bases from J, with 10 bases between. The length of the CDR3 is 15 residues. CDR3 sequence: CASSLNRNLNTEAFF. CDR3 sequence (DNA): TGTGCCAGCAGCTTGAATAGGAACTTGAACACTGAAGCTTTCTTT.